The clone carrying this T cell receptor beta chain was observed a few times. With 3 bases removed from V and 1 base from J, the gap between germline ends came to 10 bases. Per the germline V gene, CDR1 is WNHNN and CDR2 is SYGVQD (reference sequence). There are 14 residues in the CDR3. This sample is part of a study of beta chain features in type 1 diabetes. Overall study context: All samples yielded roughly 110 million examined sorted cells.

Sequenced material consisted of expressed TCRB transcripts (all of the isolated RNA was reverse transcribed). Naive, central memory and regulatory T cell samples averaged roughly 3.4 million immunoSEQ reads each. Method: immunoSEQ multiplex PCR; TCRdb's copy keeps in-frame clones and lacks some. The sample lists 900,000 or so clones; 17% were seen once. Sequenced: naive CD4+ T cells from blood. The TCR originated in a woman aged 18-29 years in good health. V and J are TRBV10-1 and TRBJ2-7, with D uncertain. The CDR3 loop reads CASSDPDSSYEQYF. The CDR3 DNA follows: TGCGCCAGCAGTGATCCCGACTCTTCCTACGAGCAGTACTTC.